This T cell receptor (beta chain) was observed in a study of cytomegalovirus exposure and HLA in healthy donors. Overall study context: Prior work identified under 130 million unique TCR beta sequences in about 179 million T cells. General study results and limits: Presence/absence analyses treated sequencing depth as roughly uniform across donors.

The CDR3 sequence is 13 residues long. V lost 0 bases to trimming and J lost 8 bases, with 10 bases between them. Germline assignment: CDR1 SGDLS and CDR2 YYNGEE. On this clone itself: The antigen remains unidentified.

The PCR had 60 Vbeta and 13 Jbeta primers. Produced via immunoSEQ multiplex PCR; TCRdb's table is partial and in-frame only. The repertoire holds 65,000 to 85,000 clones, with roughly 76% as singletons. The sequence derives from a male donor in good health and CMV-seropositive. V and J are TRBV9 and TRBJ2-3; D remains ambiguous. The specimen was PBMCs. The chain's CDR3 is CASSVVTTGTQYF. Here the CDR3 DNA reads TGTGCCAGCAGCGTAGTTACGACGGGTACGCAGTATTTT.